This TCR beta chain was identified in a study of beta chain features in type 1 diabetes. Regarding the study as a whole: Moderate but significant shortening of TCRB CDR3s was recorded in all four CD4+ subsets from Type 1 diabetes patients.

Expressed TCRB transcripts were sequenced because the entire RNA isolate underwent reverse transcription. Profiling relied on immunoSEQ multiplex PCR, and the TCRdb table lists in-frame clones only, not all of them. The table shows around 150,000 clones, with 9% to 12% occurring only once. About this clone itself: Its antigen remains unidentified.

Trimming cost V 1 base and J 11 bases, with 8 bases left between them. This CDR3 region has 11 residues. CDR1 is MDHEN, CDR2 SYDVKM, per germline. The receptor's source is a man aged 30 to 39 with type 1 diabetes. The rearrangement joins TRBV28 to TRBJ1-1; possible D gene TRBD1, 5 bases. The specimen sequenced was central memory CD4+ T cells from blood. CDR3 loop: CASSLSGTAFF. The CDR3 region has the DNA TGTGCCAGCAGTTTATCTGGGACTGCTTTCTTT.